This T cell receptor beta chain was identified in a study of T-cell reconstitution after alpha-beta-depleted transplantation in children. With respect to this clonotype: The target antigen is unknown.

Unique molecular identifiers were incorporated into the prepared TCRbeta library. TCRdb reprocessed the PCR reads via MiXCR and lists one record per CDR3 protein. The sample carries some 200,000 distinct CDR3 sequences, 7% to 9% recorded once. The CDR3 length is 14 residues. The germline CDR1 and CDR2 sequences are LNHDA and SQIVND (reference sequence). V dropped 5 bases and J dropped 5 bases, with 10 bases sitting between them. Points from the study as a whole: Newly produced T cells mostly provided counts and TCRbeta diversity after one year, as hyperexpanded clones declined. Surviving recipient cells, namely T cells and thymic progenitors, were the source of high day-60 TCRbeta diversity in some patients. Several hundred expanded graft clones reportedly were the source of alpha-beta T cells about two months after transplant.

The source is a male patient aged 2-10 years who had a stem cell transplant for acute myeloid leukemia, so the T cells may come from the graft donor. The chain links TRBV19 to TRBJ1-6; the D gene is possibly TRBD1 (5 bases). This sample comprised PBMCs, mostly from graft donor cells, obtained 360 days after TCRalphabeta/CD19-depleted stem cell transplant. CDR3 sequence reads: CASSPGPNNSPLHF. The CDR3 region has the DNA TGTGCCAGTAGTCCAGGGCCTAATAATTCACCCCTCCACTTT.